Shown below are 10 T cell receptor beta chains from a single sample sequenced in a study of glioma-infiltrating T cells after dendritic cell vaccination. Only in-frame clones appear in the TCRdb table, and some are missing; sequencing was by immunoSEQ multiplex PCR. The sample gives more than 70,000 clones, around 90% of which show up once; 2% to 2.5% is in the top ten. Described time point: after dendritic cell vaccination, including at tumor progression/relapse. Here the sequenced sample was blood, taken after dendritic cell vaccination. These receptors were collected from a human donor with glioblastoma.

The chain is built from TRBV7-9 and TRBJ1-2; 8 bases map to TRBD1. The length of the CDR3 is 14 residues. The junction had 6 bases not matched to a gene; V was cut back by 5 bases and J by 4 bases. In germline, CDR1 is SEHNR, CDR2 FQNEAQ (reference sequence). The CDR3 sequence: CASSPRQGPYGYTF. The DNA for the CDR3 is TGTGCCAGCAGCCCCAGACAGGGGCCCTATGGCTACACCTTC.

The chain combines TRBV19 with TRBJ1-2; D is unclear. The CDR3 loop spans 14 amino acids. The V end lost 3 bases, the J end lost 4 bases, and 12 bases lay between the germline ends. Germline V lookup: CDR1 LNHDA, CDR2 SQIVND (reference sequence). In DNA form, the CDR3 reads TGTGCCAGTAGTATTACGGGATCTTCCTATGGCTACACCTTC. It encodes CASSITGSSYGYTF. The whole variable domain, filled in from reference TRBV19 and TRBJ1-2, reads DGGITQSPKYLFRKEGQNVTLSCEQNLNHDAMYWYRQDPGQGLRLIYYSQIVNDFQKGDIAEGYSVSREKKESFPLTVTSAQKNPTAFYLCASSITGSSYGYTFGSGTRLTVV.

This clone was recorded once. This rearrangement joins TRBV6-5 to TRBJ2-7; 7 nucleotides match TRBD2. CDR1 is MNHEY and CDR2 is SVGAGI in the germline V gene. The CDR3 is 14 amino acids. With 2 bases clipped from V and 4 bases from J, the junction kept 5 bases outside the gene matches. CDR3 in amino acids: CASSYEGGLYEQYF. CDR3 bases: TGTGCCAGCAGTTACGAGGGAGGGCTATACGAGCAGTACTTC.

This chain connects TRBV7-6 to TRBJ1-3; D is undetermined. Looked up from germline, CDR1 is SGHVS and CDR2 is FNYEAQ. Trimming left V 5 bases short and J 4 bases short, with 6 bases between. The CDR3 has 12 amino acids. CDR3 amino acids: CASSREGNTIYF. As DNA, the CDR3 is TGTGCCAGCAGCCGAGAGGGAAACACCATATATTTT.

The J gene is TRBJ1-6, the V gene TRBV7-9; 7 bases line up with TRBD1. V gave up 5 bases and J gave up 11 bases; unmatched junction bases: 9. CDR3 length: 14 residues. Germline lookup yields CDR1 SEHNR and CDR2 FQNEAQ (reference sequence). DNA for the CDR3: TGTGCCAGCAGCCCTTGGACAGGATTAACACCCCTCCACTTT. This gives the protein CASSPWTGLTPLHF. The variable domain in full, completed from reference TRBV7-9 and TRBJ1-6, reads DTGVSQNPRHKITKRGQNVTFRCDPISEHNRLYWYRQTLGQGPEFLTYFQNEAQLEKSRLLSDRFSAERPKGSFSTLEIQRTEQGDSAMYLCASSPWTGLTPLHFGNGTRLTVT.

The J gene is TRBJ2-2, the V gene TRBV7-9, with TRBD1 as a possible D gene (6 bases). V shed 5 bases and J shed 5 bases, with 15 bases lying between them. The CDR3 is 15 amino acids. CDR1 is SEHNR and CDR2 is FQNEAQ in the germline V gene (reference sequence). The CDR3 reads CASSKAGVQTGELFF. The DNA of the CDR3 is TGTGCCAGCAGCAAAGCAGGGGTCCAAACCGGGGAGCTGTTTTTT.

This clone appeared a few times. V is TRBV30 and J is TRBJ2-7; 7 nucleotides align to TRBD2. Trimming at V came to 5 bases and at J to 5 bases, leaving 9 bases not matched to a gene. The CDR3 totals 13 residues. CDR1 and CDR2 (germline): GTSNPN, SVGIG (reference sequence). The CDR3: CAWSSGGKDEQYF. The CDR3 DNA follows: TGTGCCTGGTCCTCGGGAGGAAAGGACGAGCAGTACTTC.

This chain joins TRBV5-3 and TRBJ2-1; TRBD1 agrees at 12 bases. TRBV5-3 is known as an ORF, though its function is uncertain. The CDR3 is 14 amino acids. V was pared by 4 bases and J by 8 bases, with 4 bases of the junction left unmatched. CDR3 sequence (DNA): TGTGCCAGAAGCCTGGGACAGGGGGCATATGAGCAGTTCTTC. As protein: CARSLGQGAYEQFF.

The chain employs TRBV27 and TRBJ2-3; possibly TRBD1 for D (5 bases). CDR3 size: 11 residues. Germline V gene data show CDR1 as MNHEY and CDR2 as SMNVEV (reference sequence). Trimming removed 7 bases from V and 7 bases from J, with 9 bases in between. The CDR3 DNA sequence: TGTGCCAGCATGTGGACAAATACGCAGTATTTT. Protein product: CASMWTNTQYF.

J is TRBJ2-5 and V is TRBV4-2, with 12 nucleotides matching TRBD2. CDR3 length: 15 residues. Germline CDR1 LGHNA, CDR2 YNFKEQ. J lost 5 bases, V lost 5 bases, and 6 bases had no gene match. The CDR3 nucleotides read TGTGCCAGCAGCGAGGGACTAGCGGGTCTGGAGACCCAGTACTTC. It specifies CASSEGLAGLETQYF.